These T cell receptor beta chains were read from a single sample in a study of blood T cell repertoires in COVID-19. Generated by immunoSEQ multiplex PCR, the TCRdb table keeps only in-frame clones and is missing some. This sample has approximately 390,000 clones; roughly 89% occur once, and the top ten carry 5% to 8.5%. Material for sequencing was peripheral blood. The source of these receptors is a young man with active or convalescent COVID-19. The CDR3 runs from the conserved cysteine through the conserved F or W. The D gene is left open where the match is weak. Size values are once, few and many counts, or a class for expanded clones, and some rows have none.

j_call: TRBJ1-1
v_call: TRBV30
clone_size: NA
d_call: NA
cdr3_nt: TGTGCCTGGACTACCCTGAACAGGGCTAAGTTCTTT
cdr3_aa: CAWTTLNRAKFF

j_call: TRBJ1-1
v_call: TRBV19
clone_size: few
d_call: NA
cdr3_nt: TGTGCCAGTAGTATAGTAGGGGTCACTGAAGCTTTCTTT
cdr3_aa: CASSIVGVTEAFF

j_call: TRBJ2-6
v_call: TRBV7-9
clone_size: NA
d_call: NA
cdr3_nt: TGTGCCAGCAGCTTAATTTCTGGTACTCCTGGGGCCAACGTCCTGACTTTC
cdr3_aa: CASSLISGTPGANVLTF

j_call: TRBJ2-5
v_call: TRBV18
clone_size: NA
d_call: NA
cdr3_nt: TGTGCCAGCTCACCACCGGGGCGAAGGGAAGAGACCCAGTACTTC
cdr3_aa: CASSPPGRREETQYF

j_call: TRBJ1-2
v_call: TRBV5-6
clone_size: once
d_call: TRBD1
cdr3_nt: TGTGCCAGCACCCCAGGTCCCCACAGGGGGCTAGTCCTTAACTATGGCTACACCTTC
cdr3_aa: CASTPGPHRGLVLNYGYTF

j_call: TRBJ1-1
v_call: TRBV12-3/TRBV12-4
clone_size: NA
d_call: NA
cdr3_nt: TGTGCCAGCAGTTTACCAGGAACTGAAGCTTTCTTT
cdr3_aa: CASSLPGTEAFF

j_call: TRBJ2-7
v_call: TRBV6-2/TRBV6-3
clone_size: few
d_call: TRBD2
cdr3_nt: TGTGCCAGCAGCCCTCTCGAGACTAGCTCTTCCGAGCAGTACTTC
cdr3_aa: CASSPLETSSSEQYF

j_call: TRBJ2-3
v_call: TRBV4-1
clone_size: NA
d_call: TRBD2
cdr3_nt: TGCGCCAGCAGCCAGGGGACTAGCGGGAGTCCGTGGAGCACAGATACGCAGTATTTT
cdr3_aa: CASSQGTSGSPWSTDTQYF

j_call: TRBJ2-7
v_call: TRBV3-1/TRBV3-2
clone_size: once
d_call: TRBD2
cdr3_nt: TGTGCCAGCAGCAAAACCGCGGGAGTGAGAAACGAGCAGTACTTC
cdr3_aa: CASSKTAGVRNEQYF

j_call: TRBJ2-7
v_call: TRBV27
clone_size: NA
d_call: TRBD1
cdr3_nt: TGTGCCAGCACCCCATCACAGGGGTACTCCGTCGAGCAGTACTTC
cdr3_aa: CASTPSQGYSVEQYF

j_call: TRBJ2-1
v_call: TRBV18
clone_size: NA
d_call: NA
cdr3_nt: TGTGCCAGCTCCCCCGTTCAAGCGGGTGAGCAGTTCTTC
cdr3_aa: CASSPVQAGEQFF

j_call: TRBJ1-2
v_call: TRBV28
clone_size: NA
d_call: NA
cdr3_nt: TGTGCCAGCAGTTCAAACAGGATTAACTATGGCTACACCTTC
cdr3_aa: CASSSNRINYGYTF

j_call: TRBJ2-5
v_call: TRBV7-8
clone_size: NA
d_call: TRBD2
cdr3_nt: TGTGCCAGCAGCTTCCCGAAGCGGGAGGGCGGGGAGACCCAGTACTTC
cdr3_aa: CASSFPKREGGETQYF

j_call: TRBJ1-4
v_call: TRBV19
clone_size: few
d_call: NA
cdr3_nt: TGTGCCAGTAAAAGGGGGTTGACTAATGAAAAACTGTTTTTT
cdr3_aa: CASKRGLTNEKLFF

j_call: TRBJ1-1
v_call: TRBV18
clone_size: NA
d_call: TRBD1
cdr3_nt: TGTGCCAGCTCACCCGGACAGGGGGCGATTGAAGCTTTCTTT
cdr3_aa: CASSPGQGAIEAFF

j_call: TRBJ2-7
v_call: TRBV6-4
clone_size: NA
d_call: NA
cdr3_nt: TGTGCCAGCAGTGACTCAGGCCCTCGGGAGCCGCGGGTTCACGAGCAGTACTTC
cdr3_aa: CASSDSGPREPRVHEQYF

j_call: TRBJ2-1
v_call: TRBV4-2
clone_size: once
d_call: TRBD2
cdr3_nt: TGTGCCAGCAGCCAAGAGTCTAGCGGGGGGGCGTTTCATGAGCAGTTCTTC
cdr3_aa: CASSQESSGGAFHEQFF

j_call: TRBJ2-1
v_call: TRBV7-9
clone_size: NA
d_call: NA
cdr3_nt: TGTGCCAGCAGCTTATCCCCGGGACTCGACAATGAGCAGTTCTTC
cdr3_aa: CASSLSPGLDNEQFF

j_call: TRBJ1-2
v_call: TRBV6-5
clone_size: NA
d_call: TRBD1
cdr3_nt: TGTGCCAGCACGGGGACAGGATCTGCCTATGGCTACACCTTC
cdr3_aa: CASTGTGSAYGYTF

j_call: TRBJ1-6
v_call: TRBV11-2
clone_size: NA
d_call: NA
cdr3_nt: TGTGCCAGCAGCCGATTGAGTGGGGGGATAGCACGTCGCCTCCACTTT
cdr3_aa: CASSRLSGGIARRLHF

j_call: TRBJ2-2
v_call: TRBV21-1
clone_size: NA
d_call: NA
cdr3_nt: TGTGCCAGCAGCAAAGGTTGGGCAGGGGGCGGCACCGGGGAGCTGTTTTTT
cdr3_aa: CASSKGWAGGGTGELFF

j_call: TRBJ1-5
v_call: TRBV4-1
clone_size: NA
d_call: NA
cdr3_nt: TGCGCCAGCAGCCAAGATCACAGGAATCAGCCCCAGCATTTT
cdr3_aa: CASSQDHRNQPQHF

j_call: TRBJ1-5
v_call: TRBV18
clone_size: once
d_call: TRBD1
cdr3_nt: TGTGCCAGCTCACCTGACAGGGGAGACCATCAGCCCCAGCATTTT
cdr3_aa: CASSPDRGDHQPQHF

j_call: TRBJ2-1
v_call: TRBV5-1
clone_size: NA
d_call: TRBD1
cdr3_nt: TGCGCCAGCAGAAAACAGGGGGCCAACTACAATGAGCAGTTCTTC
cdr3_aa: CASRKQGANYNEQFF

j_call: TRBJ1-1
v_call: TRBV28
clone_size: NA
d_call: NA
cdr3_nt: TGTGCCAGCAGTTTATCAGGGTTTGCCACTGAAGCTTTCTTT
cdr3_aa: CASSLSGFATEAFF

j_call: TRBJ1-4
v_call: TRBV7-9
clone_size: once
d_call: NA
cdr3_nt: TGTGCCAGCAGCTTAGTTGGCGCCAGGGTCGGGACTAATGAAAAACTGTTTTTT
cdr3_aa: CASSLVGARVGTNEKLFF

j_call: TRBJ2-1
v_call: TRBV7-2
clone_size: NA
d_call: NA
cdr3_nt: TGTGCCAGCAGCTTAGTGACTCTTAGCTCCTACAATGAGCAGTTCTTC
cdr3_aa: CASSLVTLSSYNEQFF

j_call: TRBJ2-1
v_call: TRBV13
clone_size: NA
d_call: TRBD1
cdr3_nt: TGTGCCAGCAGCCGGACAGGGTCGGCGGGCCACGATTATGAGCAGTTCTTC
cdr3_aa: CASSRTGSAGHDYEQFF

j_call: TRBJ1-4
v_call: TRBV6-5
clone_size: NA
d_call: TRBD1
cdr3_nt: TGTGCCAGCAGTTACCACAGGGGGCGGGGGGAAAAACTGTTTTTT
cdr3_aa: CASSYHRGRGEKLFF

j_call: TRBJ1-3
v_call: TRBV15
clone_size: NA
d_call: NA
cdr3_nt: TGTGCCACCAGCAGAGCTCAGGGAAAGGCTGGAAACACCATATATTTT
cdr3_aa: CATSRAQGKAGNTIYF

j_call: TRBJ2-7
v_call: TRBV20-1
clone_size: NA
d_call: NA
cdr3_nt: TGCAGTGCTAATGACCACATCTACGAGCAGTACTTC
cdr3_aa: CSANDHIYEQYF

j_call: TRBJ2-5
v_call: TRBV19
clone_size: NA
d_call: TRBD1
cdr3_nt: TGTGCCAGCCGAAACAGGGGCGGTGAGACCCAGTACTTC
cdr3_aa: CASRNRGGETQYF

j_call: TRBJ2-7
v_call: TRBV3-1/TRBV3-2
clone_size: NA
d_call: TRBD2
cdr3_nt: TGTGCCAGCAGCCCCTACGGGGGGGGCGGTTATTCCTACGAGCAGTACTTC
cdr3_aa: CASSPYGGGGYSYEQYF

j_call: TRBJ2-3
v_call: TRBV7-6
clone_size: NA
d_call: TRBD2
cdr3_nt: TGTGCCAGCAGTCCCCCCCCAAGCGGGGTTACAGATACGCAGTATTTT
cdr3_aa: CASSPPPSGVTDTQYF

j_call: TRBJ1-2
v_call: TRBV6-1
clone_size: few
d_call: NA
cdr3_nt: TGTGCCAGCAGTGAAGGGACAGTAGGGAGATCACAATATGGCTACACCTTC
cdr3_aa: CASSEGTVGRSQYGYTF

j_call: TRBJ2-2
v_call: TRBV18
clone_size: NA
d_call: NA
cdr3_nt: TGTGCCAGCTCACCCCGGGTTCAGGGCCGGAACACCGGGGAGCTGTTTTTT
cdr3_aa: CASSPRVQGRNTGELFF

j_call: TRBJ2-1
v_call: TRBV5-1
clone_size: NA
d_call: TRBD2
cdr3_nt: TGCGCCAGCAGCTTGACTAGCGGTACAACCTACAATGAGCAGTTCTTC
cdr3_aa: CASSLTSGTTYNEQFF

j_call: TRBJ2-2
v_call: TRBV7-2
clone_size: NA
d_call: TRBD2
cdr3_nt: TGTGCCAGCAGCCCCCGAGGTAGCGGGCACACCGGGGAGCTGTTTTTT
cdr3_aa: CASSPRGSGHTGELFF

j_call: TRBJ1-1
v_call: TRBV3-1/TRBV3-2
clone_size: few
d_call: TRBD1
cdr3_nt: TGTGCCAGCAGCCCCCGGGACAGGGTTTTCCCCCTCTTT
cdr3_aa: CASSPRDRVFPLF

j_call: TRBJ1-4
v_call: TRBV19
clone_size: few
d_call: TRBD1
cdr3_nt: TGTGCCAGTAGTATTACAGGGGTTCGTGAAAAACTGTTTTTT
cdr3_aa: CASSITGVREKLFF

j_call: TRBJ1-2
v_call: TRBV4-1
clone_size: NA
d_call: TRBD1
cdr3_nt: TGCGCCAGCAGCCACGCCGGACAGGGAAACTATGGCTACACCTTC
cdr3_aa: CASSHAGQGNYGYTF

j_call: TRBJ1-6
v_call: TRBV7-9
clone_size: few
d_call: TRBD1
cdr3_nt: TGTGCCAGCAGCCACAGGGGTAATGTTTCACCCCTCCACTTT
cdr3_aa: CASSHRGNVSPLHF

j_call: TRBJ1-1
v_call: TRBV5-1
clone_size: NA
d_call: NA
cdr3_nt: TGCGCCAGCAGGCCCTTCCCCAGGGAGAACACTGAAGCTTTCTTT
cdr3_aa: CASRPFPRENTEAFF

j_call: TRBJ2-5
v_call: TRBV27
clone_size: NA
d_call: NA
cdr3_nt: TGTGCCAGCAGGACAGCCGAACGTCGAGAGACCCAGTACTTC
cdr3_aa: CASRTAERRETQYF

j_call: TRBJ2-7
v_call: TRBV7-2
clone_size: NA
d_call: TRBD2
cdr3_nt: TGTGCCAGCAGCTCCAACAGCGGACTAGGGTACTACGAGCAGTACTTC
cdr3_aa: CASSSNSGLGYYEQYF

j_call: TRBJ2-1
v_call: TRBV12-3/TRBV12-4
clone_size: NA
d_call: NA
cdr3_nt: TGTGCCAGCACCTTAGGAGGGGCAGAGCAGTTCTTC
cdr3_aa: CASTLGGAEQFF

j_call: TRBJ2-2
v_call: TRBV7-6
clone_size: NA
d_call: TRBD1
cdr3_nt: TGTGCCAGCAGCTTAGCGCTCAGGGGGCGGATCACCGGGGAGCTGTTTTTT
cdr3_aa: CASSLALRGRITGELFF